This T cell receptor (beta chain) was profiled in a study of blood T cell repertoires in COVID-19. About the research overall: Researchers got acute and convalescent COVID-19 samples from the United States, Italy and Spain. From T cells, B-cell-depleted T cells, or PBMCs came the material, which was cDNA or gDNA.

Authors' data handling: For nucleated cells, counts were estimated from reference gene primer amplification. Here immunoSEQ multiplex PCR was the method, and the copy in TCRdb shows in-frame clones only, minus some. V, J and clone size derive from that table, while D and trimming were established from the DNA sequence. The table lists hundreds of thousands of clones, roughly 90% of them singletons. The sequenced sample consisted of peripheral blood. This TCR was sampled from a woman aged 50 to 60 with active or convalescent COVID-19.

CDR3 sequence reads: CASSFLGQGATEAFF. The CDR3 DNA reads as TGTGCCAGCAGCTTCCTAGGACAGGGCGCCACTGAAGCTTTCTTT. The chain employs TRBV7-2 and TRBJ1-1; 8 nucleotides line up with TRBD1. The CDR3 runs to 15 residues. The J segment lost 4 bases and the V segment lost 3 bases, leaving 7 bases of the junction unmatched. Germline V gene data show CDR1 as SGHTA and CDR2 as FQGNSA.